The 27 T cell receptor beta chains reported below all come from one sample, sequenced in a study of blood T cell repertoires in COVID-19. Clones were sequenced by immunoSEQ multiplex PCR, and TCRdb holds only the in-frame ones, with some missing. The table lists 50,000 to 65,000 clones, approximately 92% of them singletons. Sequencing was carried out using peripheral blood. These receptors were taken from a man aged 45-60 years with active COVID-19.

The chain has TRBV2 and TRBJ2-1, with D possibly matching TRBD2 (6 bases). The germline V gene has CDR1 SNHLY and CDR2 FYNNEI. Trimming stripped 6 bases from V and 12 bases from J, with 12 bases between. The CDR3 runs to 11 residues. The CDR3 sequence is CASRTGDWQFF. In nucleotides, the CDR3 is TGTGCCAGCAGGACCGGGGACTGGCAGTTCTTC.

The chain links TRBV12-3 or TRBV12-4 to TRBJ1-6, with D perhaps TRBD1 (5 bases). The V and J ends lost 5 bases and 10 bases respectively, with 9 bases between them. This CDR3 has 12 amino acids. In DNA, the CDR3 is TGTGCCAGCAGTCAGGGTAGATCACCCCTCCACTTT. Translation: CASSQGRSPLHF.

This chain links TRBV13 with TRBJ2-7, with D possibly being TRBD1 (5 bases). CDR3 size: 13 residues. CDR1 is PRHDT, CDR2 FYEKMQ, per germline (reference sequence). Trimming took 8 bases from V and 1 from J, leaving 12 bases between them. CDR3 residues: CASSRQISYEQYF. The DNA for the CDR3 is TGTGCCAGCTCCCGACAGATATCCTACGAGCAGTACTTC.

V usage is TRBV7-2 and J usage is TRBJ2-7; 8 bases are a match to TRBD1. There are 14 residues in the CDR3. V trimming: 1 base; J trimming: 6 bases; junction bases outside the gene matches: 5. CDR1 SGHTA and CDR2 FQGNSA come from the germline V gene. CDR3 protein: CASSLGDRTSEQYF. The CDR3, as DNA: TGTGCCAGCAGCTTAGGGGACAGGACCTCCGAGCAGTACTTC.

The V gene is TRBV11-2, the J gene TRBJ2-5, with 12 bases matching TRBD2. From germline, CDR1 is SGHAT and CDR2 FQNNGV. V was pared by 5 bases and J by 5 bases, with 3 bases of the junction left unmatched. This CDR3 is 14 amino acids long. The CDR3 DNA sequence: TGTGCCAGCAGCCCAGGGACTAGCGGGGAGACCCAGTACTTC. Protein: CASSPGTSGETQYF.

CDR3 sequence (DNA): TGTGCCAGCGGGCAGCGGATACCAGATACGCAGTATTTT. It specifies CASGQRIPDTQYF. This chain uses TRBV7-2 with TRBJ2-3; D is possibly TRBD2 (5 bases). The CDR3 has 13 amino acids. Trimming cost V 8 bases and J 4 bases, with 13 bases left between them. Germline V gene sequence: CDR1 SGHTA, CDR2 FQGNSA. Using reference TRBV7-2 and TRBJ2-3 for the parts outside the CDR3, the full variable domain is GAGVSQSPSNKVTEKGKDVELRCDPISGHTALYWYRQSLGQGLEFLIYFQGNSAPDKSGLPSDRFSAERTGGSVSTLTIQRTQQEDSAVYLCASGQRIPDTQYFGPGTRLTVL.

The V gene is TRBV5-4, the J gene TRBJ1-4; 7 bases match TRBD1. Looked up from germline, CDR1 is SGHNT and CDR2 is YYREEE (reference sequence). Unmatched junction bases numbered 2, after V lost 0 bases and J lost 6 bases. The CDR3 totals 14 residues. CDR3 protein: CASSLGRGDEKLFF. The CDR3 DNA sequence: TGTGCCAGCAGCTTGGGCAGGGGGGATGAAAAACTGTTTTTT.

This chain uses TRBV11-2 with TRBJ1-1; 8 bases align to TRBD1. Germline V CDR1 and CDR2: SGHAT, FQNNGV. The CDR3 has 15 amino acids. V lost 3 bases and J lost 5; bases outside the gene matches: 8. CDR3 nucleotides: TGTGCCAGCAGCTTGGGACAGGTGGCGAGGACTGAAGCTTTCTTT. Its protein product is CASSLGQVARTEAFF.

This chain uses TRBV10-1 with TRBJ2-7, with a tentative D call TRBD2 (6 bases). The CDR3 spans 15 residues. V lost 6 bases, J lost 3 bases, and 18 bases lay in between. Germline assignment: CDR1 WNHNN and CDR2 SYGVQD (reference sequence). In DNA, the CDR3 is TGCGCCAGCAGCGACGGGGGAAAGGGGCGCTACGAGCAGTACTTC. Translating gives CASSDGGKGRYEQYF.

The chain has TRBV4-2 and TRBJ2-7; the D gene is possibly TRBD1 (5 bases). The V gene's germline CDR1 is LGHNA and CDR2 YNFKEQ. The length of the CDR3 is 14 residues. V lost 0 bases to trimming and J lost 7 bases, with 13 bases between them. The CDR3 nucleotides are TGTGCCAGCAGCCAAGAACAGGCCGCAGGGGAGCAGTACTTC. Its translation is CASSQEQAAGEQYF.

The rearrangement joins TRBV4-3 to TRBJ1-6; the D is unclear. Germline V gene data show CDR1 as LGHNA and CDR2 as YSLEER. Trimming left V 0 bases short and J 14 bases short, with 11 bases between. The CDR3 length is 13 residues. This chain's CDR3 is CASSQEPGVSLHF. The CDR3 nucleotides read TGCGCCAGCAGCCAAGAACCGGGAGTATCCCTCCACTTT.

This clone was recorded once. The CDR3 DNA is TGTGCCAGCAGCCCGGGACTAGCGGATTACGAGCAGTACTTC. Translated: CASSPGLADYEQYF. The rearrangement uses TRBV28 and TRBJ2-7; 11 positions agree with TRBD2. Germline V gene sequence: CDR1 MDHEN, CDR2 SYDVKM. This CDR3 is 14 amino acids long. V shed 6 bases, J shed 4 bases, and the junction held 5 bases outside the gene matches.

The chain is built from TRBV15 and TRBJ1-3, with D perhaps matching TRBD1 (5 bases). The CDR3 sequence is 14 residues long. The germline V gene encodes CDR1 LNHNV and CDR2 YYDKDF (reference sequence). V shed 0 bases and J shed 9 bases, with 12 bases lying between them. CDR3 loop: CATSRDRGSTTIYF. The CDR3, as DNA: TGTGCCACCAGCAGAGATAGGGGAAGTACCACCATATATTTT.

This chain uses TRBV19 with TRBJ2-1; 9 bases fit TRBD2. The V gene's germline CDR1 is LNHDA and CDR2 SQIVND (reference sequence). This CDR3 is built from 16 residues. With V trimmed by 1 base and J by 4 bases, 5 bases remained unmatched. In DNA, the CDR3 is TGTGCCAGTAGTATAGTACTTCTAGCGGGGTACAATGAGCAGTTCTTC. Residues: CASSIVLLAGYNEQFF.

The chain combines TRBV4-1 with TRBJ2-3, with D uncertain. CDR3 length: 18 residues. Trimming left V 1 base short and J 0 bases short, with 17 bases between. Germline CDR1 is MGHRA and CDR2 is YSYEKL. This CDR3 is CASSQGPPRLASTDTQYF. The CDR3 region has the DNA TGCGCCAGCAGCCAAGGGCCCCCCAGGCTGGCAAGCACAGATACGCAGTATTTT.

The chain is built from TRBV19 and TRBJ1-1, with TRBD1 identical over 8 bases. The germline V gene encodes CDR1 LNHDA and CDR2 SQIVND (reference sequence). Losses at the gene ends were 6 bases for V and 6 bases for J; bases not matched to a gene: 12. The CDR3 contains 15 residues. This CDR3 reads CASSQDRAGIPEAFF. DNA of the CDR3: TGTGCCAGTAGCCAGGACAGGGCGGGGATCCCTGAAGCTTTCTTT.

The chain carries TRBV6-1 and TRBJ1-1; perhaps TRBD1 as D (5 bases). Germline V gene lookup returns CDR1 MNHNS and CDR2 SASEGT. V gave up 2 bases and J gave up 4 bases, with 8 bases separating them. The CDR3 runs 13 residues. CDR3 protein: CASSEIRGTEAFF. The CDR3 DNA reads TGTGCCAGCAGTGAAATAAGGGGCACTGAAGCTTTCTTT.

The V and J genes are TRBV29-1 and TRBJ2-1, with TRBD2 matching 8 bases. V was clipped by 0 bases and J by 6 bases; unmatched bases: 4. The CDR3 is 14 residues long. CDR1 SQVTM and CDR2 ANQGSEA come from the germline V gene. The CDR3 sequence: CSVEDVRGGNEQFF. CDR3 bases: TGCAGCGTTGAAGATGTTCGGGGGGGCAATGAGCAGTTCTTC.

This CDR3 reads CASSEVGGTEKLFF. In DNA form, the CDR3 reads TGTGCCAGCAGTGAAGTCGGAGGGACTGAAAAACTGTTTTTT. The chain couples TRBV6-1 to TRBJ1-4; maybe TRBD1 (5 bases). This CDR3 comprises 14 residues. Germline V gene lookup returns CDR1 MNHNS and CDR2 SASEGT. Trimming left V 1 base short and J 7 bases short, with 10 bases between.

In its sample, this clone was seen once. V is TRBV2 and J is TRBJ1-2; D remains unclear. Germline V gene lookup returns CDR1 SNHLY and CDR2 FYNNEI. This CDR3 is built from 12 residues. The V gene lost 8 bases and the J gene lost 2 bases, with 9 bases spanning the gap. This CDR3 is CASSSGNYGYTF. DNA for the CDR3: TGTGCCAGCTCGAGCGGGAACTATGGCTACACCTTC.

The V call is TRBV5-4, the J call TRBJ2-6, with a weak D call TRBD2 (5 bases). The CDR3 sequence is 15 residues long. Per the germline V gene, CDR1 is SGHNT and CDR2 is YYREEE (reference sequence). Trimming removed 2 bases at V and 0 bases at J, with 6 bases between. Here the CDR3 reads CASSFGNSGANVLTF. DNA for the CDR3: TGTGCCAGCAGCTTCGGGAACTCTGGGGCCAACGTCCTGACTTTC.

V and J are TRBV6-5 and TRBJ2-7; the D gene is possibly TRBD2 (6 bases). CDR3 length: 16 amino acids. Germline CDR1 is MNHEY and CDR2 is SVGAGI. With 0 bases removed from V and 3 bases from J, the gap between germline ends came to 15 bases. In DNA, the CDR3 is TGTGCCAGCAGTTACTCGGGGCTAGCGAAACTCTACGAGCAGTACTTC. Translating gives CASSYSGLAKLYEQYF.

The V call is TRBV28, the J call TRBJ1-2, with D maybe TRBD1 (6 bases). The germline CDR1 and CDR2 sequences are MDHEN and SYDVKM. The ends were cut back, 5 bases at V and 2 bases at J, with 15 bases in the middle. The CDR3 has 15 amino acids. CDR3 in DNA: TGTGCCAGCAGTCCCTCGGGGGGACAAAACTATGGCTACACCTTC. Its translation: CASSPSGGQNYGYTF.

The chain has TRBV5-1 and TRBJ2-1, with TRBD2 matching over 9 bases. Germline V gene data show CDR1 as SGHRS and CDR2 as YFSETQ. This CDR3 region has 15 residues. Trimming at V came to 0 bases and at J to 5 bases, leaving 3 bases not matched to a gene. As DNA, the CDR3 is TGCGCCAGCAGCTTGGAGCTAGCGGGAAACAATGAGCAGTTCTTC. Translation: CASSLELAGNNEQFF.

This rearrangement joins TRBV5-1 to TRBJ1-2; D is ambiguous. The CDR3 covers 15 residues. Germline CDR1 is SGHRS and CDR2 is YFSETQ. V lost 0 bases, J lost 5 bases, and 14 bases lay in between. CDR3 bases: TGCGCCAGCAGCTTGGGTCAGGCAATCCTGTATGGCTACACCTTC. The encoded protein is CASSLGQAILYGYTF.

The chain joins TRBV18 to TRBJ1-2; 10 bases are shared with TRBD1. The germline gives CDR1 KGHSH, CDR2 LQKENI. The V and J ends lost 2 bases and 2 bases, in that order; junction bases with no gene match: 2. The CDR3 is 15 residues long. The CDR3 here is CASSPGDRGNYGYTF. The CDR3 nucleotides read TGTGCCAGCTCACCAGGGGACAGGGGAAACTATGGCTACACCTTC.

This chain connects TRBV11-2 to TRBJ1-1; the D gene is possibly TRBD1 (5 bases). Trimming cost V 5 bases and J 3 bases, with 16 bases left between them. The germline V gene has CDR1 SGHAT and CDR2 FQNNGV. CDR3 length: 15 amino acids. The CDR3 sequence is CASSPLRGGDTEAFF. In DNA, the CDR3 is TGTGCCAGCAGCCCCCTTCGGGGGGGGGACACTGAAGCTTTCTTT.